This T cell receptor beta chain was identified in a study of cytomegalovirus exposure and HLA in healthy donors. Study observations and caveats: The study found most TCR sequences rare, yet found some public TCRs in many donors. In vitro experiments confirmed that three CMV-associated chains were specific for CMV antigens. About 150 TCR beta chains were listed as cytomegalovirus-associated. The finding came from a later analysis; first-cohort TCR clusters tended to co-occur in the 130 or so validation repertoires.

The CDR3 contains 13 residues. V dropped 3 bases and J dropped 2 bases, with 9 bases sitting between them. Germline lookup yields CDR1 SGHDT and CDR2 YYEEEE. On this clone itself: Its antigen remains unidentified. At the DNA level, this CDR3 is encoded by other sequences in the same sample as well.

TCRdb's copy holds only in-frame clones and misses some; the assay was immunoSEQ multiplex PCR. The sample has about 120,000 clones; 85% are singletons. The source is a woman aged 25 to 39 in good health and CMV-seronegative. This rearrangement joins TRBV5-6 to TRBJ2-7; a possible D gene is TRBD1 (5 bases). Sequencing was done on a sample of PBMCs. In nucleotides, the CDR3 is TGTGCCAGCAGCTCAACAGGAGCCTACGAGCAGTACTTC. Translated: CASSSTGAYEQYF.